The rows below give T cell receptor beta chains drawn from one sample of a study of identical twins. TCRdb re-derived calls from the 5' RACE reads in MiXCR, one entry per CDR3 protein. In the table there are about 100,000 distinct CDR3 sequences, about 5.6% of which are singletons. Sequenced input: memory T cells sorted from blood. The receptor source for this set is a woman aged 50 to 60 in good health. CDR3s include the opening cysteine and the closing phenylalanine or tryptophan. Fields, in order: V gene, clone size, J gene, CDR3 protein. Part of the rows lack a size; the others show once, few, many or a class for expanded clones.

v_gene: TRBV4-1; abundance: -; j_gene: TRBJ2-5; CDR3aa: CASSQDSPGTTRETQYF
v_gene: TRBV7-9; abundance: many; j_gene: TRBJ2-1; CDR3aa: CASSGQGLVYNEQFF
v_gene: TRBV14; abundance: many; j_gene: TRBJ2-5; CDR3aa: CASSRDRGLETQYF
v_gene: TRBV19; abundance: few; j_gene: TRBJ2-3; CDR3aa: CASSMDLAGAGDTQYF
v_gene: TRBV19; abundance: many; j_gene: TRBJ1-1; CDR3aa: CASSYSMNTEAFF
v_gene: TRBV7-9; abundance: many; j_gene: TRBJ2-2; CDR3aa: CASSLRGTGVITGELFF
v_gene: TRBV29-1; abundance: few; j_gene: TRBJ1-1; CDR3aa: CSVDSGQGIAEAFF
v_gene: TRBV24-1; abundance: -; j_gene: TRBJ1-2; CDR3aa: CATSDPGTDGYTF
v_gene: TRBV12-3/TRBV12-4; abundance: many; j_gene: TRBJ2-1; CDR3aa: CASSRPGGNEQFF
v_gene: TRBV5-1; abundance: many; j_gene: TRBJ2-1; CDR3aa: CASSQEPGKQFF
v_gene: TRBV10-3; abundance: many; j_gene: TRBJ2-3; CDR3aa: CAISESKGADTQYF
v_gene: TRBV28; abundance: many; j_gene: TRBJ1-1; CDR3aa: CASRGPGFSEAFF
v_gene: TRBV12-3/TRBV12-4; abundance: many; j_gene: TRBJ2-5; CDR3aa: CASSFKETQYF
v_gene: TRBV12-3/TRBV12-4; abundance: many; j_gene: TRBJ1-1; CDR3aa: CASGQGQNTEAFF
v_gene: TRBV12-3/TRBV12-4; abundance: many; j_gene: TRBJ2-1; CDR3aa: CASSFGSFRDEQFF
v_gene: TRBV20-1; abundance: many; j_gene: TRBJ2-7; CDR3aa: CSVLGGGSYEQYF
v_gene: TRBV5-4; abundance: -; j_gene: TRBJ1-2; CDR3aa: CASSSHGGYGYTF
v_gene: TRBV18; abundance: -; j_gene: TRBJ1-5; CDR3aa: CASSPGTDYQPQHF
v_gene: TRBV7-3; abundance: many; j_gene: TRBJ2-7; CDR3aa: CASSLGGGYYEQYF
v_gene: TRBV20-1; abundance: few; j_gene: TRBJ1-1; CDR3aa: CSASGTGEYTEAFF